One and the same sample provided the 14 T cell receptor beta chains below, sequenced in a study of early T cells in non-severe SARS-CoV-2 infection. TCRdb itself ran the 5' RACE reads through MiXCR, one entry per CDR3 protein. This table holds 40,000 to 45,000 distinct CDR3 sequences, 5% to 6.5% found once. The material was whole blood, obtained at baseline. These receptors all stem from an adult who was a healthcare worker with PCR-confirmed SARS-CoV-2 infection or an uninfected control (not recorded which).

The chain couples TRBV2 to TRBJ2-1; TRBD2 matches at 7 bases. This CDR3 contains 15 residues. J lost 6 bases, V lost 5 bases, and 10 bases had no gene match. Germline CDR1 is SNHLY and CDR2 is FYNNEI. The CDR3 loop reads CASSLSGGYGNEQFF. CDR3 nucleotides: TGTGCCAGCAGTCTTTCCGGGGGGTACGGCAATGAGCAGTTCTTC. Supplemented by reference TRBV2 and TRBJ2-1, the full variable domain reads EPEVTQTPSHQVTQMGQEVILRCVPISNHLYFYWYRQILGQKVEFLVSFYNNEISEKSEIFDDQFSVERPDGSNFTLKIRSTKLEDSAMYFCASSLSGGYGNEQFFGPGTRLTVL.

The table lists this clonotype with many counts. The rearrangement links TRBV29-1 to TRBJ2-5, with 8 bases aligning to TRBD1. Germline V gene sequence: CDR1 SQVTM, CDR2 ANQGSEA. The CDR3 is 13 residues long. V was clipped by 4 bases and J by 4 bases; unmatched bases: 5. CDR3 sequence reads: CSVVIQGVETQYF. The CDR3 DNA reads as TGCAGCGTTGTGATACAGGGGGTAGAGACCCAGTACTTC.

The sample holds many counts of this clonotype. The chain links TRBV5-1 to TRBJ2-6; D might be TRBD1 (5 bases). CDR1 SGHRS and CDR2 YFSETQ come from the germline V gene. The CDR3 is 15 residues long. The V end lost 4 bases, the J end lost 1 base, and 9 bases lay between the germline ends. CDR3 DNA sequence: TGCGCCAGCAGCCCGACAGCTTCTGGGGCCAACGTCCTGACTTTC. This translates into CASSPTASGANVLTF.

The chain links TRBV10-1 to TRBJ1-2; D remains unclear. CDR3 length: 12 amino acids. Germline-derived CDR1 and CDR2 are WNHNN and SYGVQD (reference sequence). V shed 4 bases and J shed 4 bases, with 7 bases lying between them. Here the CDR3 DNA reads TGCGCCAGCAGTGCGATACTCTATGGCTACACCTTC. Its translation: CASSAILYGYTF.

This clonotype showed up just a few times. V and J are TRBV4-1 and TRBJ2-3, with 7 nucleotides matching TRBD1. There are 18 residues in the CDR3. Germline CDR1 is MGHRA and CDR2 is YSYEKL. V shed 0 bases and J 0 bases; nucleotides not matched to a gene: 9. CDR3 protein: CASSQDMGRGFSTDTQYF. CDR3 coding DNA: TGCGCCAGCAGCCAAGATATGGGCAGGGGGTTTAGCACAGATACGCAGTATTTT.

This clonotype was counted many times. The gene calls are TRBV10-2 and TRBJ1-1; TRBD1 matches at 8 bases. Germline trimming cut 2 bases from V and 5 bases from J; bases unmatched to any gene: 16. The CDR3 covers 18 residues. Per germline, CDR1 WSHSY and CDR2 SAAADI. DNA for the CDR3: TGCGCCAGCAGTGAGCCGGGGCAGGGGGCGAATTTTGTGACTGAAGCTTTCTTT. Translated: CASSEPGQGANFVTEAFF.

The chain links TRBV6-5 to TRBJ2-1, with TRBD1 identical over 9 bases. This CDR3 has 15 amino acids. Trimming removed 4 bases from V and 4 bases from J; junction bases left unmatched: 5. Germline V lookup: CDR1 MNHEY, CDR2 SVGAGI. The CDR3 reads CASSSPGQGYNEQFF. For the CDR3, the DNA is TGTGCCAGCAGTTCTCCGGGACAGGGTTACAATGAGCAGTTCTTC.

The sample holds a few counts of this clonotype. The chain carries TRBV5-1 and TRBJ2-1; D may be TRBD1 (5 bases). Trimming removed 3 bases from V and 3 bases from J, with 7 bases in between. This CDR3 has 13 residues. CDR1 is SGHRS, CDR2 YFSETQ, per germline. The DNA for the CDR3 is TGCGCCAGCAGCTCGGACAACTACAATGAGCAGTTCTTC. It is translated as CASSSDNYNEQFF.

A remark on this clonotype: One base away lies a much larger clone, so this may be a sequencing read error. The gene calls are TRBV5-4 and TRBJ1-6, with 8 positions matching TRBD1. The CDR3 runs to 15 residues. From germline, CDR1 is SGHNT and CDR2 YYREEE (reference sequence). V gave up 3 bases and J gave up 5 bases; unmatched junction bases: 4. CDR3 loop: CASSSDRVDNSPLHF. The CDR3 nucleotides read TGTGCCAGCAGCTCGGACAGGGTCGATAATTCACCCCTCCACTTT.

At least ten counts were recorded for this clonotype. The J gene is TRBJ2-3, the V gene TRBV7-3; 9 nucleotides align to TRBD1. This CDR3 is 15 amino acids long. The J segment lost 4 bases and the V segment lost 3 bases, leaving 5 bases of the junction unmatched. Germline V gene lookup returns CDR1 SGHTA and CDR2 FQGTGA. DNA of the CDR3: TGTGCCAGCAGCTTGGGACAGGGAGGGGCAGATACGCAGTATTTT. Translated: CASSLGQGGADTQYF.

This chain connects TRBV12-3 or TRBV12-4 to TRBJ2-3; no firm D call. The CDR3 sequence is 15 residues long. V lost 4 bases and J lost 0, with 11 bases in between. CDR3 in amino acids: CASSYQRSSTDTQYF. The CDR3 region has the DNA TGTGCCAGCAGTTACCAGAGGAGTAGCACAGATACGCAGTATTTT.

The chain couples TRBV7-9 to TRBJ2-2; 11 nucleotides agree with TRBD2. The V segment lost 5 bases and the J segment 5 bases; nucleotides outside the gene matches: 10. The CDR3 sequence is 17 residues long. Germline loops: CDR1 SEHNR, CDR2 FQNEAQ (reference sequence). DNA of the CDR3: TGTGCCAGCAGCCCTAGAAGGCTAGCGGGAGGTACCGGGGAGCTGTTTTTT. It codes for CASSPRRLAGGTGELFF. The complete variable domain, with remaining parts taken from reference TRBV7-9 and TRBJ2-2, reads DTGVSQNPRHKITKRGQNVTFRCDPISEHNRLYWYRQTLGQGPEFLTYFQNEAQLEKSRLLSDRFSAERPKGSFSTLEIQRTEQGDSAMYLCASSPRRLAGGTGELFFGEGSRLTVL.

At least ten counts were recorded for this clonotype. J is TRBJ1-2 and V is TRBV4-1, with D possibly TRBD1 on 5 matching bases. Germline loops: CDR1 MGHRA, CDR2 YSYEKL. The CDR3 length is 12 residues. Trimming cost V 0 bases and J 12 bases, with 11 bases left between them. The CDR3 loop reads CASSQDGGVHTF. The CDR3 bases are TGCGCCAGCAGCCAAGATGGGGGGGTCCACACCTTC.

At least ten counts were recorded for this clonotype. This rearrangement joins TRBV19 to TRBJ2-2; 8 bases are a match to TRBD1. The length of the CDR3 is 16 residues. The V gene's germline CDR1 is LNHDA and CDR2 SQIVND (reference sequence). V lost 5 bases and J lost 4; bases outside the gene matches: 9. The CDR3 reads CASSPFCRGLTGELFF. DNA for the CDR3: TGTGCCAGTAGTCCGTTTTGCAGGGGGCTCACCGGGGAGCTGTTTTTT.